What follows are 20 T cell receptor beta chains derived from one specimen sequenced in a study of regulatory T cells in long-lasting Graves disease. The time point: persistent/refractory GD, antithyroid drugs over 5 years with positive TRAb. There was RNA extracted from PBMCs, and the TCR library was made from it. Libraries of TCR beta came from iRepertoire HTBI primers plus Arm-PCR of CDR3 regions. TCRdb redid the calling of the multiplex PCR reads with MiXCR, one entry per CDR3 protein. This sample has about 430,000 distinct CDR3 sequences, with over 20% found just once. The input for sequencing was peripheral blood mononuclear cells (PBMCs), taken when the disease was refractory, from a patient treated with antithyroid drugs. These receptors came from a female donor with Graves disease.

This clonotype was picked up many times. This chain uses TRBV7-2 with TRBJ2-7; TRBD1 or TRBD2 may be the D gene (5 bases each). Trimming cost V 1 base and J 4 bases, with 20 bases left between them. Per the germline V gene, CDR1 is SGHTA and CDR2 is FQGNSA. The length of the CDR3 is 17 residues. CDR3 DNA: TGTGCCAGCAGCTTAGGGGGGACCCAGCGGCGGCTTTACGAGCAGTACTTC. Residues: CASSLGGTQRRLYEQYF. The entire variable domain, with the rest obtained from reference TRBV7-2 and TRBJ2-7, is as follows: GAGVSQSPSNKVTEKGKDVELRCDPISGHTALYWYRQSLGQGLEFLIYFQGNSAPDKSGLPSDRFSAERTGGSVSTLTIQRTQQEDSAVYLCASSLGGTQRRLYEQYFGPGTRLTVT.

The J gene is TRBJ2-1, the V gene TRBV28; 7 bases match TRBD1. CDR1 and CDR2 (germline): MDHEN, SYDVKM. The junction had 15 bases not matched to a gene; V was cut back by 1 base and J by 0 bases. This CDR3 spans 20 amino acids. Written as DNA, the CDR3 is TGTGCCAGCAGTTTATTCCCAGGGGGAAACCCCCTGGGCTCCTACAATGAGCAGTTCTTC. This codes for CASSLFPGGNPLGSYNEQFF.

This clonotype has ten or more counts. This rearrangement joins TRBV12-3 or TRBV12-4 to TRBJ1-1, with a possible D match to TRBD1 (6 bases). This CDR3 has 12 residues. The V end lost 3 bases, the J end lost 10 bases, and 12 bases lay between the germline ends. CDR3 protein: CASSFSPDRAFF. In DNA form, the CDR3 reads TGTGCCAGCAGTTTTTCCCCGGACAGAGCTTTCTTT.

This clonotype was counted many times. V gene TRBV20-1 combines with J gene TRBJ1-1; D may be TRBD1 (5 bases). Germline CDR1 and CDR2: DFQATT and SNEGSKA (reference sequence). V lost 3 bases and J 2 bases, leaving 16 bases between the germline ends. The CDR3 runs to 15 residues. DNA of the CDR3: TGCAGTGCTAGGACAAGCAGGGTGGGAAACACTGAAGCTTTCTTT. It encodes CSARTSRVGNTEAFF.

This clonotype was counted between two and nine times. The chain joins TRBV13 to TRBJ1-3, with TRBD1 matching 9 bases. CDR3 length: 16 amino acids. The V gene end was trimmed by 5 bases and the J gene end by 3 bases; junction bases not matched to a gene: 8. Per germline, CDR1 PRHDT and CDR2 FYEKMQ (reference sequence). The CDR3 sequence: CASSPRDRAFGNTIYF. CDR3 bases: TGTGCCAGCAGCCCGAGGGACAGGGCCTTTGGAAACACCATATATTTT.

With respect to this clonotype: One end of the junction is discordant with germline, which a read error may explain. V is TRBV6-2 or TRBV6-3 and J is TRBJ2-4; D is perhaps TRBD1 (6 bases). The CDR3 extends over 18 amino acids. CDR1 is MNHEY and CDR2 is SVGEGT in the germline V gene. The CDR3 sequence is CASNYEAGAGFSKNIQYF. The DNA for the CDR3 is TGTGCCAGCAATTACGAAGCAGGGGCCGGCTTCTCCAAAAACATTCAGTACTTC.

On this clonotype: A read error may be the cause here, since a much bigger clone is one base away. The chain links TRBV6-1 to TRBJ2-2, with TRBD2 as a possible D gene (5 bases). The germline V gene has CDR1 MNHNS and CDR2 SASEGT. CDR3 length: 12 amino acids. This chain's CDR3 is CTAGVRTGELFF. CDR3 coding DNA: TGTACCGCCGGGGTGAGGACCGGGGAGCTGTTTTTT.

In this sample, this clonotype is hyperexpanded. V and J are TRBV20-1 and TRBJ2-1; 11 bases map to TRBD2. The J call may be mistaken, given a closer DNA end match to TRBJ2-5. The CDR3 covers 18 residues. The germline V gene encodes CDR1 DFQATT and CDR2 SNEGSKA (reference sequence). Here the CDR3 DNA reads TGCAGTGCTAGAGATTTGGGACTAGCGGTGGGGTATAGGGAGACCCAGTACTTC. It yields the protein CSARDLGLAVGYRETQYF.

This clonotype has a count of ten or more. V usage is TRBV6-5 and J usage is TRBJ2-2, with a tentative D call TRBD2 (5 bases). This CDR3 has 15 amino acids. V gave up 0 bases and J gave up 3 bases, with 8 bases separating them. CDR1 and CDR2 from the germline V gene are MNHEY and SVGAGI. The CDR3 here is CASSYSYGDTGELFF. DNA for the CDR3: TGTGCCAGCAGTTACTCGTACGGGGACACCGGGGAGCTGTTTTTT.

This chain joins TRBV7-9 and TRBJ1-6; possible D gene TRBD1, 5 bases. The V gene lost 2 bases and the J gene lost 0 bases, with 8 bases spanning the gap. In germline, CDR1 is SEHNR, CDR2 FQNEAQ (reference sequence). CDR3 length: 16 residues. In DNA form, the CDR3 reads TGTGCCAGCAGCTTAAAGGGGATCTCCTATAATTCACCCCTCCACTTT. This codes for CASSLKGISYNSPLHF.

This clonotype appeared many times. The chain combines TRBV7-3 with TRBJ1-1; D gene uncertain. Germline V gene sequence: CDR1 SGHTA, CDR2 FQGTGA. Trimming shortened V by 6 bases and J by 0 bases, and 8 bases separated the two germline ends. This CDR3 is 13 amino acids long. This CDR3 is CASRETVNTEAFF. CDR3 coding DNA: TGTGCCAGCAGAGAAACCGTGAACACTGAAGCTTTCTTT.

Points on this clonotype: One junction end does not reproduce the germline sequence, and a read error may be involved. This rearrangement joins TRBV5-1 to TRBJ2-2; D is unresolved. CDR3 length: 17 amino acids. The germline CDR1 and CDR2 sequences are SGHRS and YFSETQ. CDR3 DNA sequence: TGTGCCAGCAGCCAAGATGTCCGAAACACCCACACCGGGGAGCTGTTTTTT. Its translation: CASSQDVRNTHTGELFF.

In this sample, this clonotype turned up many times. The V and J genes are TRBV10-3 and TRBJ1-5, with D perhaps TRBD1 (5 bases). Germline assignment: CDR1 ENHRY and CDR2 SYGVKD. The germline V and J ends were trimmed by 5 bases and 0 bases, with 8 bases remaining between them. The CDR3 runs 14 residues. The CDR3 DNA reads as TGTGCCATCAGTCAGGGTCGTAGCAATCAGCCCCAGCATTTT. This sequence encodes CAISQGRSNQPQHF.

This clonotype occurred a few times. The CDR3 reads CAWSRGLVNEKLFF. Written as DNA, the CDR3 is TGTGCCTGGAGTCGGGGGCTAGTTAATGAAAAACTGTTTTTT. The V gene is TRBV30, the J gene TRBJ1-4; possible D gene TRBD1, 6 bases. This CDR3 region has 14 residues. From germline, CDR1 is GTSNPN and CDR2 SVGIG (reference sequence). V lost 2 bases and J 4 bases, leaving 11 bases between the germline ends.

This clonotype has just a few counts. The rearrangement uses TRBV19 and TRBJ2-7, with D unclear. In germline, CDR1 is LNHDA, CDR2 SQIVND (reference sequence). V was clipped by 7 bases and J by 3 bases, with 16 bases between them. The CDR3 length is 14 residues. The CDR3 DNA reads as TGTGCCAGTAAATCGTCGTCCGAAAACTACGAGCAGTACTTC. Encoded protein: CASKSSSENYEQYF.

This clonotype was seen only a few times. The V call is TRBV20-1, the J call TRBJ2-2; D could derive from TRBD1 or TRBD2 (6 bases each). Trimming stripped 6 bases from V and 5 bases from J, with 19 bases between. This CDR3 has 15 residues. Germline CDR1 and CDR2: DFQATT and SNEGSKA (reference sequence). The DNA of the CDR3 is TGCAGTGCCGTCAACGGGGGCACGGGTACCGGGGAGCTGTTTTTT. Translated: CSAVNGGTGTGELFF.

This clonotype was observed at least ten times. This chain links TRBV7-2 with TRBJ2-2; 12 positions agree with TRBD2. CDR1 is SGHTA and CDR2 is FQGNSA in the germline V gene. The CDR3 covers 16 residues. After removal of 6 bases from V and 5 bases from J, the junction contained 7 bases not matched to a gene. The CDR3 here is CASSSGLAGLTGELFF. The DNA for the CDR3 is TGTGCCAGCAGTTCGGGACTAGCGGGTCTTACCGGGGAGCTGTTTTTT.

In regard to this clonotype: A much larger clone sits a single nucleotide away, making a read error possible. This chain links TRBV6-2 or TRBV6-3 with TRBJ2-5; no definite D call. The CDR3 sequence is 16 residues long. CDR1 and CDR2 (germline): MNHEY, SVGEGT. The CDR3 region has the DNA TGTGCCAGCAGTCACTCGGGCAGTCTGTACCAAGAGACCCAGTACTTC. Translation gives CASSHSGSLYQETQYF.

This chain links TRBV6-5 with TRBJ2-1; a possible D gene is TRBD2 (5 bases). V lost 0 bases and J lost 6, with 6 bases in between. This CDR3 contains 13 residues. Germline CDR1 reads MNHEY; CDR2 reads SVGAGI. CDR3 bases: TGTGCCAGCAGTTACTCCGGACTCAATGAGCAGTTCTTC. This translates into CASSYSGLNEQFF.

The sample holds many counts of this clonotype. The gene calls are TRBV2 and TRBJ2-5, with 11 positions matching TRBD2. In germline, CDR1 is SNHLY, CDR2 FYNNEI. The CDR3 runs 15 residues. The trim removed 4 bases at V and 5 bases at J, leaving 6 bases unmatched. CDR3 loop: CASSGTSGSRETQYF. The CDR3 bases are TGTGCCAGCAGTGGAACTAGCGGGAGTAGGGAGACCCAGTACTTC.